This T cell receptor (beta chain) was retrieved from a study of cytomegalovirus exposure and HLA in healthy donors. Points from the study as a whole: A later analysis found common viral pathogens apparently linked to several of the most significant clusters. Diagnosis of cytomegalovirus status made by the classifier reportedly showed high specificity and sensitivity. While the bulk of TCR sequences proved rare, some public TCRs turned up in many donors. Only CMV serostatus was available as immune exposure information.

60 Vbeta and 13 Jbeta primers were used in PCR. Sequenced by immunoSEQ multiplex PCR; TCRdb stores in-frame clones only, minus some. The sample lists roughly 220,000 clones, 82% occurring once. Germline CDR1 and CDR2: GTSNPN and SVGIG (reference sequence). The germline V and J ends were trimmed by 3 bases and 8 bases, with 31 bases remaining between them. The CDR3 consists of 18 residues. In regard to this clone: Its antigen is as yet unknown.

The chain recombines TRBV30 with TRBJ1-2, with a possible D match to TRBD1 (5 bases). The specimen sequenced was PBMCs. The TCR was taken from a woman between 40 and 55 years old in good health and CMV-seronegative. The CDR3 here is CAWRLFFGNQPVGGGYTF. As DNA, the CDR3 is TGTGCCTGGAGACTGTTTTTCGGAAACCAGCCGGTCGGGGGAGGCTACACCTTC.